A selection of T cell receptor beta chains follows, all from one sample in a study of Ad26.COV2.S vaccination and SARS-CoV-2 variants. TCRdb's table, derived via immunoSEQ multiplex PCR, lists solely in-frame clones and lacks some. The sample records about 410,000 clones, 92% being singletons. Material: peripheral blood, obtained in a trial of Ad26.COV2.S vaccine versus placebo. The receptor source for this set is a person aged 18 to 59 who received the Ad26.COV2.S COVID-19 vaccine or a placebo. Each CDR3 is given with its conserved first and last residue. The D gene is left open where the match is weak. Expanded clones get a size class; other rows say once, few or many, or leave the size out.

j_call	d_call	v_call	clone_size	cdr3_aa	cdr3_nt
TRBJ2-7	-	TRBV9	-	CARKRQAAPRDEQYF	TGTGCCAGGAAGCGGCAAGCGGCTCCAAGGGACGAGCAGTACTTC
TRBJ2-3	-	TRBV7-2	-	CASSKGRGQADTQYF	TGTGCCAGCAGTAAGGGGAGGGGGCAGGCAGATACGCAGTATTTT
TRBJ1-4	-	TRBV9	-	CASSLTVMVGAFSEKLFF	TGTGCCAGCAGCTTAACAGTCATGGTAGGGGCGTTCAGTGAAAAACTGTTTTTT
TRBJ2-3	TRBD2	TRBV19	once	CASTPSGGTDTQYF	TGTGCCAGTACTCCTAGCGGGGGGACAGATACGCAGTATTTT
TRBJ1-1	-	TRBV7-8	-	CASSLFITEAFF	TGTGCCAGCAGCTTATTTATCACTGAAGCTTTCTTT
TRBJ1-2	TRBD1	TRBV7-9	-	CASSPQGGYGYTF	TGTGCCAGCAGCCCACAGGGGGGCTATGGCTACACCTTC
TRBJ2-2	-	TRBV6-4	many	CASSDSGGTGELFF	TGTGCCAGCAGTGACTCGGGGGGCACCGGGGAGCTGTTTTTT
TRBJ1-5	-	TRBV12-5	-	CASALGGFQPQHF	TGTGCTAGTGCCCTTGGGGGGTTTCAGCCCCAGCATTTT
TRBJ2-2	-	TRBV27	few	CASSVVGNGELFF	TGTGCCAGCAGCGTAGTAGGTAACGGGGAGCTGTTTTTT
TRBJ2-3	TRBD2	TRBV5-1	-	CASSAGTSGEDTQYF	TGCGCCAGCAGCGCCGGGACTAGCGGGGAAGATACGCAGTATTTT
TRBJ1-1	-	TRBV29-1	-	CSVASGTRNTEAFF	TGCAGCGTTGCTTCCGGGACGCGGAACACTGAAGCTTTCTTT
TRBJ2-7	-	TRBV4-3	-	CASSQNRDGYEQYF	TGCGCCAGCAGCCAAAACCGGGACGGGTACGAGCAGTACTTC
TRBJ2-7	-	TRBV24-1	-	CATSDPDLGDSYEQYF	TGTGCCACCAGTGATCCCGATCTGGGGGACTCCTACGAGCAGTACTTC
TRBJ2-2	TRBD2	TRBV11-2	-	CASSSILATGELFF	TGTGCCAGCAGCTCTATACTAGCGACCGGGGAGCTGTTTTTT
TRBJ1-1	-	TRBV5-4	once	CASSTPAGPLTEAFF	TGTGCCAGCAGCACTCCCGCAGGGCCTCTCACTGAAGCTTTCTTT
TRBJ1-2	-	TRBV11-3	few	CASSRGGDGYTF	TGTGCCAGCTCTCGGGGTGGAGACGGCTACACCTTC
TRBJ2-2	-	TRBV6-6	-	CASSYFPAANTGELFF	TGTGCCAGCAGTTACTTTCCGGCGGCGAACACCGGGGAGCTGTTTTTT
TRBJ1-3	TRBD1	TRBV6-6	-	CASSLGTVRRIGGNTIYF	TGTGCCAGCAGTCTGGGGACAGTGAGGAGGATAGGCGGAAACACCATATATTTT
TRBJ2-1	-	TRBV9	-	CASSPRSGSSYNEQFF	TGTGCCAGCAGCCCCCGAAGCGGTAGCTCCTACAATGAGCAGTTCTTC
TRBJ2-2	-	TRBV4-1	-	CASSTPRGPTGELFF	TGCGCCAGCAGCACACCCAGGGGTCCCACCGGGGAGCTGTTTTTT